The text below deals with one T cell receptor (beta chain). The specificity of this receptor is unknown. No base-level quality is on record; no much larger clone is a single base apart. This specimen's time point label, interpreted: more than 10 months on ibrutinib. Around 2 micrograms of genomic DNA were extracted from cryopreserved PBMCs for TCR beta library preparation. Longitudinal blood samples from CLL patients on ibrutinib monotherapy underwent high-throughput TCR beta sequencing. The patients took part in an open-label, single-center phase 2 trial of ibrutinib monotherapy. This entry comes from a study of cytotoxic CD8 clonotypes in ibrutinib-treated CLL (dated by TCRdb to 2020 to 2022). The study in broad terms: The cohort had over ten relapsed/refractory and about 15 treatment-naive patients; about 17 were IGHV unmutated. Partial responses were observed in roughly 24 patients and complete responses in 2; after a median follow-up of around 68 months, remission was maintained in 15 or so patients and progression was observed in some 12. Samples at response were collected after a median of about 11 months of treatment, with a range of about 6 to 40 months. Samples averaged roughly 280,000 productive templates and approximately 100,000 productive rearrangements. Longitudinal samples were obtainable from about 30% of the 86 participants in the trial. Cryopreserved peripheral blood mononuclear cells were collected at three points: before therapy, at response, and at either sustained remission or disease progression. All remission and progressive disease samples were collected while patients were still receiving ibrutinib. Broad study findings and their caveats: Public clonotypes were rare and either shrank or stayed stable during treatment, and the rise in clonality at ibrutinib response reflected expansion of private clonotypes. At ibrutinib response clonality went up, during sustained remission it held steady, and at progression it dropped back toward baseline. At baseline, clonality was higher than in age-matched healthy donors and showed a strong correlation with circulating CD8+ T-cell counts. Sustained-remission and progressing patients did not have matched sampling times, and lymph node repertoires were not examined.

The germline V gene yields SGHRS for CDR1 and YFSETQ for CDR2. V is pared back by 3 bases and J by 6 bases, with 15 bases lying between the germline termini. Including the terminal cysteine and phenylalanine, the CDR3 comprises 14 residues. The DNA shown is the 42-base CDR3, in frame from base 1. A MiSeq instrument was used for deep resolution sequencing, which targeted depths ranging from 1 in 1 million up to 1 in 200,000 T cells, with coverage averaging 10x for each clonotype. The immunoSEQ hsTCRB Kit was used to generate the TCR beta libraries. For the original study's pipeline: The data were analyzed with ImmunoSEQ Analyzer and ImmunoSEQ Data Assistant, and V, D and J gene assignments followed IMGT definitions. Clonality, which ranges from 0 to 1, was calculated by subtracting the normalized Shannon entropy of productive rearrangement frequencies from one. Only overrepresented clonotypes making up at least 0.05% of each patient's repertoire were included in the public clonotype analysis. About a dozen age-matched healthy donor repertoires from immuneACCESS served as clonality controls. TCRdb mirrors the immuneACCESS table, restricted to in-frame sequences. Some clones are absent from its copies; in checked studies, under half trace to an unresolved V gene, and the reason for the others is unknown. That table gives V, J and clone size, and the DNA gave D and trimming. The table for this sample lists about 200,000 clones; more than 70% of them were counted only once. The ten biggest clones cover approximately 10% of the sample.

The TCR originated in a human donor with chronic lymphocytic leukemia. This sequence uses TRBV5-1 and TRBJ1-2; TRBD1 might be the D gene, on 5 matching bases. The sequences come from PBMCs, collected after 12 months of ibrutinib treatment. The CDR3: CASSSTGRSDGYTF. The nucleotide sequence reads TGCGCCAGCAGCTCAACAGGTCGGTCTGATGGCTACACCTTC.